This TCR beta chain stems from a study of blood T cell repertoires in COVID-19. Turning to the study itself: The samples span acute and convalescent COVID-19 from the United States, Italy and Spain. T cells, B-cell-depleted T cells, or PBMCs supplied cDNA or gDNA.

Authors' analysis steps: Researchers report that nucleated cell counts were estimated from reference gene primer amplification. The method was immunoSEQ multiplex PCR; TCRdb's version includes in-frame clones alone and lacks a portion of them. V, J and clone size are those of that table, while D and trimming were read from the DNA. Of around 130,000 clones in the sample, roughly three quarters were seen once. This CDR3 spans 15 amino acids. V was clipped by 8 bases and J by 7 bases; unmatched bases: 11. Germline assignment: CDR1 MNHEY and CDR2 SVGAGI. This TCR was sampled from an elderly man with acute or convalescent COVID-19. The chain has TRBV6-5 and TRBJ1-6; 7 bases are shared with TRBD1. Sample: peripheral blood. DNA for the CDR3: TGTGCCAGCGTTAAGGGGACAGAGCAGAATTCACCCCTCCACTTT. Its translation is CASVKGTEQNSPLHF.